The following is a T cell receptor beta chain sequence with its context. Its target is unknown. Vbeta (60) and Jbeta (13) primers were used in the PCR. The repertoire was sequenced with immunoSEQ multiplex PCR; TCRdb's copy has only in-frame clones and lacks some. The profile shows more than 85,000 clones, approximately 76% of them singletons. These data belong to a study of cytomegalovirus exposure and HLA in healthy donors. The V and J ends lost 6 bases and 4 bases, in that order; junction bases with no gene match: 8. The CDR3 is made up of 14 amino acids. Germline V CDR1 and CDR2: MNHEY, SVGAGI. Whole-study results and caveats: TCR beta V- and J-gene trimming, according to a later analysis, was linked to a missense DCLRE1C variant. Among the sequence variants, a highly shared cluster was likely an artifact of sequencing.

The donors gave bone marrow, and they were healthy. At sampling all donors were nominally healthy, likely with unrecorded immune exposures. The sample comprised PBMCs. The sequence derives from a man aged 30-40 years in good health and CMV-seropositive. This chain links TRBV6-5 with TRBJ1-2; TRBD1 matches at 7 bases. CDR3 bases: TGTGCCAGCAGCCAGGGGGATTCCCCCTATGGCTACACCTTC. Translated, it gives CASSQGDSPYGYTF.